This T cell receptor beta chain stems from a study of T cell changes during pregnancy in multiple sclerosis. The CDR3 is 17 residues long. V shed 3 bases, J shed 0 bases, and the junction held 7 bases outside the gene matches. Germline V CDR1 and CDR2: WSHSY, SAAADI. This table comes from immunoSEQ multiplex PCR, and its TCRdb copy is limited to in-frame clones, with some not included. The sample lists 35,000 to 45,000 clones; nearly 90% were seen once. This chain uses TRBV10-2 with TRBJ1-4; 7 positions agree with TRBD1. Sequenced here: CD4+ T cells from peripheral blood mononuclear cells, sampled after pregnancy. This TCR came from a female donor with multiple sclerosis, enrolled in a pregnancy study. The CDR3 DNA follows: TGCGCCAGCAGTGAAGGGGACAGATTTTCAACTAATGAAAAACTGTTTTTT. The encoded protein is CASSEGDRFSTNEKLFF.